This is a list of T cell receptor beta chains from one sample in a study of blood T cell repertoires in COVID-19. Sequencing used immunoSEQ multiplex PCR; TCRdb keeps in-frame clones, though not all of them. Here the sample spans around 150,000 clones, 75% to 90% being singletons. The specimen sequenced was peripheral blood. The receptors were sampled from a human donor with acute or convalescent COVID-19. The donor label of this sample is uncertain. The CDR3 runs from the conserved cysteine through the conserved F or W. D genes are given only for firm matches. A clone size is listed for some rows: how often the clone was seen (once, few, many), or a class if it is expanded.

V	D	size	J	CDR3	DNA
TRBV9	NA	NA	TRBJ1-5	CASSVGTANQPQHF	TGTGCCAGCAGCGTAGGGACAGCAAATCAGCCCCAGCATTTT
TRBV7-3	NA	few	TRBJ1-4	CASSLMGRRTNEKLFF	TGTGCCAGCAGCTTAATGGGGAGGCGGACTAATGAAAAACTGTTTTTT
TRBV7-2	NA	NA	TRBJ2-3	CASSLAIRGSPGDTQYF	TGTGCCAGCAGCTTAGCCATCAGGGGATCCCCAGGGGATACGCAGTATTTT
TRBV4-2	TRBD1	few	TRBJ1-4	CASSRRGTGDEKLFF	TGTGCCAGCAGCCGGAGGGGGACAGGGGATGAAAAACTGTTTTTT
TRBV4-2	NA	NA	TRBJ2-1	CASSQEVRGEQFF	TGTGCCAGCAGCCAAGAAGTCCGGGGGGAGCAGTTCTTC
TRBV7-3	NA	few	TRBJ1-6	CASSLAAGRRGSPLHF	TGTGCCAGCAGCTTAGCGGCCGGTCGCCGGGGTTCACCCCTCCACTTT
TRBV18	NA	NA	TRBJ2-3	CASSSDRTDTQYF	TGTGCCAGCTCGAGCGATCGCACAGATACGCAGTATTTT
TRBV5-1	TRBD1	NA	TRBJ2-5	CASSLQGARETQYF	TGCGCCAGCAGCCTACAGGGGGCCCGGGAGACCCAGTACTTC
TRBV19	TRBD2	NA	TRBJ2-4	CASSIEGLAGVGNIQYF	TGTGCCAGTAGTATAGAGGGACTAGCGGGGGTCGGGAACATTCAGTACTTC
TRBV2	NA	NA	TRBJ2-5	CAILEETQYF	TGTGCCATCCTAGAAGAGACCCAGTACTTC
TRBV11-2	NA	NA	TRBJ1-1	CASSFKSNTEAFF	TGTGCCAGCAGCTTTAAATCGAACACTGAAGCTTTCTTT
TRBV2	TRBD2	NA	TRBJ2-7	CASMRGGTYEQYF	TGTGCCAGTATGCGGGGGGGAACCTACGAGCAGTACTTC
TRBV12-5	TRBD2	once	TRBJ2-7	CASGSGGVSYEQYF	TGTGCTAGTGGTAGCGGGGGGGTCTCCTACGAGCAGTACTTC
TRBV5-4	NA	NA	TRBJ2-2	CASSGEGTPWVAGELFF	TGTGCCAGCAGCGGAGAGGGGACACCGTGGGTGGCCGGGGAGCTGTTTTTT
TRBV15	NA	NA	TRBJ1-1	CATSRVRDYTEAFF	TGTGCCACCAGCAGAGTCCGGGATTATACTGAAGCTTTCTTT
TRBV7-3	NA	NA	TRBJ2-3	CASSQAHNTDTQYF	TGTGCCAGCAGCCAGGCGCATAACACAGATACGCAGTATTTT
TRBV5-1	NA	NA	TRBJ2-1	CASSTNGGSYNEQFF	TGCGCCAGCAGCACCAATGGGGGGTCCTACAATGAGCAGTTCTTC
TRBV18	TRBD1	NA	TRBJ2-7	CASSPNRDSWNF	TGTGCCAGCTCACCAAATCGGGACAGTTGGAACTTC
TRBV3-1/TRBV3-2	NA	NA	TRBJ1-5	CASSQGGAEQPQHF	TGTGCCAGCAGCCAAGGTGGCGCGGAACAGCCCCAGCATTTT
TRBV5-1	NA	NA	TRBJ1-2	CASSFSTHNYGYTF	TGCGCCAGCAGCTTCTCAACTCATAACTATGGCTACACCTTC
TRBV24-1	NA	NA	TRBJ1-6	CATSSGVGSPLHF	TGTGCCACCAGTTCAGGGGTCGGTTCACCCCTCCACTTT
TRBV3-1/TRBV3-2	NA	NA	TRBJ1-6	CASSQERGTYNSPLHF	TGTGCCAGCAGCCAAGAACGGGGGACCTATAATTCACCCCTCCACTTT
TRBV5-1	NA	once	TRBJ2-5	CASRMGSVYQETQYF	TGCGCCAGCAGGATGGGCAGTGTGTACCAAGAGACCCAGTACTTC
TRBV19	TRBD2	NA	TRBJ2-3	CASSIRHSGVTDTQYF	TGTGCCAGTAGTATCAGACATAGCGGGGTCACAGATACGCAGTATTTT
TRBV15	TRBD1	NA	TRBJ1-1	CATSREGTGGTEAFF	TGTGCCACCAGCAGAGAAGGGACAGGGGGAACTGAAGCTTTCTTT
TRBV11-1	TRBD1	NA	TRBJ2-6	CASSTGGSGANVLTF	TGTGCCAGCAGCACAGGGGGATCTGGGGCCAACGTCCTGACTTTC
TRBV10-3	TRBD2	NA	TRBJ2-3	CATEAGPSTDTQYF	TGTGCCACCGAAGCGGGGCCTAGCACAGATACGCAGTATTTT
TRBV7-2	TRBD2	NA	TRBJ2-3	CASSSFSGGYTDTQYF	TGTGCCAGCAGCTCCTTTAGCGGGGGGTACACAGATACGCAGTATTTT
TRBV3-1/TRBV3-2	NA	NA	TRBJ1-2	CASSQVGGLYGYTF	TGTGCCAGCAGCCAAGTTGGGGGCCTCTATGGCTACACCTTC
TRBV11-2	TRBD1	few	TRBJ1-2	CASSSYGTASIVHGYTF	TGTGCCAGCAGCTCATACGGGACAGCGTCAATTGTCCATGGCTACACCTTC
TRBV19	NA	NA	TRBJ1-1	CASSFRGGERNTEAFF	TGTGCCAGTAGTTTTAGGGGGGGCGAGAGGAACACTGAAGCTTTCTTT
TRBV19	NA	NA	TRBJ1-1	CASSPRQDTEAFF	TGTGCCAGTAGTCCTCGACAGGACACTGAAGCTTTCTTT
TRBV5-4	NA	few	TRBJ2-7	CASSRRRQDPYEQYF	TGTGCCAGCAGCCGACGCCGACAGGACCCCTACGAGCAGTACTTC
TRBV18	TRBD1	NA	TRBJ1-5	CASSPIGTGGNQPQHF	TGTGCCAGCTCACCTATCGGGACAGGGGGGAATCAGCCCCAGCATTTT
TRBV19	TRBD1	NA	TRBJ1-1	CASTETGGSTEAFF	TGTGCCAGTACAGAAACAGGGGGGAGCACTGAAGCTTTCTTT
TRBV6-2/TRBV6-3	TRBD1	NA	TRBJ1-1	CASSYRTGPRNTEAFF	TGTGCCAGCAGTTATAGGACAGGCCCAAGGAACACTGAAGCTTTCTTT
TRBV11-1	NA	NA	TRBJ1-2	CASSFPQGSGYTF	TGTGCCAGCAGCTTCCCACAGGGAAGTGGCTACACCTTC
TRBV18	NA	NA	TRBJ2-3	CASSPRQTSTDTQYF	TGTGCCAGCTCACCGAGACAGACTAGCACAGATACGCAGTATTTT
TRBV19	TRBD1	NA	TRBJ2-2	CASTPGQPNTGELFF	TGTGCCAGTACGCCGGGACAGCCGAACACCGGGGAGCTGTTTTTT
TRBV10-2	TRBD1	few	TRBJ1-5	CASRDRTSGQPQHF	TGCGCCAGCAGGGACAGGACCTCCGGTCAGCCCCAGCATTTT
TRBV12-3/TRBV12-4	TRBD1	NA	TRBJ1-5	CASSRQGGWPQHF	TGTGCCAGCAGTCGACAGGGTGGTTGGCCCCAGCATTTT